The 4 T cell receptor beta chains listed next were all sequenced from one sample in a study of identical twins' blood T cells. Using its own MiXCR run on the 5' RACE reads, TCRdb lists one record per CDR3 protein. This table holds roughly 340,000 distinct CDR3 sequences, over 25% found once. Sample: PBMCs. These receptors originate from a woman between 18 and 55 years old in good health.

For this clonotype: The junction and the germline gene differ at one end; a read error may be behind it. The V gene is TRBV9, the J gene TRBJ1-5, with D unresolved. This CDR3 is 15 amino acids long. In germline, CDR1 is SGDLS, CDR2 YYNGEE. The CDR3 bases are TGTGCCTGCAGCGTAGGAGGGCCCAGCAATCAGCCCCAGCATTTT. It specifies CACSVGGPSNQPQHF.

The chain recombines TRBV27 with TRBJ1-5, with D unclear. Trimming pared 3 bases from V and 4 bases from J, leaving 10 bases between. This CDR3 has 14 amino acids. Per the germline V gene, CDR1 is MNHEY and CDR2 is SMNVEV (reference sequence). As DNA, the CDR3 is TGTGCCAGCAGTTTCAAGAGCTCTAATCAGCCCCAGCATTTT. Residues: CASSFKSSNQPQHF.

The table lists this clonotype with a few counts. This chain joins TRBV6-1 and TRBJ1-3; 10 nucleotides agree with TRBD1. The CDR3 loop spans 15 amino acids. Trimming removed 6 bases from V and 0 bases from J; junction bases left unmatched: 2. Germline V gives CDR1 MNHNS, CDR2 SASEGT. CDR3 loop: CASSWTGGSGNTIYF. Here the CDR3 DNA reads TGTGCCAGCAGCTGGACAGGGGGCTCTGGAAACACCATATATTTT.

This chain connects TRBV12-5 to TRBJ2-1, with D uncertain. The CDR3 length is 13 residues. V shed 5 bases and J shed 6 bases, with 11 bases lying between them. Looked up from germline, CDR1 is LGHNT and CDR2 is FRNRAP. DNA for the CDR3: TGTGCTAGTGGTATACAAACAGTCAATGAGCAGTTCTTC. Protein: CASGIQTVNEQFF.